This note documents a single T cell receptor (beta chain) sequence. Its antigen remains unidentified. This specimen comes from a study of shared clonotypes between healthy human individuals. Whole-study context: Per-donor plates numbered three CD4 naive, three CD4 memory, two CD8 naive and one CD8 memory.

Naive CD8 cells comprised CD45RO-negative, CCR7-positively selected cells, excluding terminally differentiated effector memory CD45RA+ cells. Trimming removed 1 base from V and 3 bases from J; junction bases left unmatched: 6. Germline CDR1 is PRHDT and CDR2 is FYEKMQ (reference sequence). The length of the CDR3 is 16 residues. In the authors' workflow: In the immunoSEQ data, sequences were junction-only and lacked quality scores, so filtering differed. The data were produced by immunoSEQ multiplex PCR, yet TCRdb's version contains in-frame clones alone and is incomplete. That table gives V, J and clone size, and the DNA gave D and trimming. This sample carries about 580,000 clones, 95% to 98% of them seen once, and the ten largest clones take 0.25% to 0.35%. Study-level findings and limits: Rarefaction analysis demonstrated incomplete sorted-subset sequencing notwithstanding large depth. Since donors were few, the genetic and exposure-history diversity represented was limited.

The receptor's source is a man aged 25-40 years in good health. J is TRBJ2-7 and V is TRBV13; 10 positions agree with TRBD1. Input material: naive CD8+ T cells sorted from blood. CDR3 region: CASSLDGTGEVYEQYF. CDR3 nucleotides: TGTGCCAGCAGCTTAGACGGGACAGGGGAAGTCTACGAGCAGTACTTC.